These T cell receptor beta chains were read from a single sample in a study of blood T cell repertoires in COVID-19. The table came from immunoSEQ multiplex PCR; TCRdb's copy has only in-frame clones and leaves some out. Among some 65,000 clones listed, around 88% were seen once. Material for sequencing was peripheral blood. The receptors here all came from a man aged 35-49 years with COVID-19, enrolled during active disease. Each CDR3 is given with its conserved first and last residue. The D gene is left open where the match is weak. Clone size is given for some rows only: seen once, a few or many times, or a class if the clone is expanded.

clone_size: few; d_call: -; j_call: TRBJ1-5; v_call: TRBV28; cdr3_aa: CASSPGERGQPQHF; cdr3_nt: TGTGCCAGCAGCCCGGGGGAGCGGGGTCAGCCCCAGCATTTT
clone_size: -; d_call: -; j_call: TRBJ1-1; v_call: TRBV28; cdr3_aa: CASVRGGMNTEAFF; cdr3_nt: TGTGCCAGCGTACGAGGTGGCATGAACACTGAAGCTTTCTTT
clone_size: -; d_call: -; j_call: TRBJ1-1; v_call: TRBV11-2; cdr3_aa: CASRPDWNTEAFF; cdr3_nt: TGTGCCAGCAGACCCGACTGGAACACTGAAGCTTTCTTT
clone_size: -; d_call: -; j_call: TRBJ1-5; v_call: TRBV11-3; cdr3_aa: CASSLVFNRVHSNQPQHF; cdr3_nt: TGTGCCAGCAGCTTAGTTTTCAACAGGGTACATAGCAATCAGCCCCAGCATTTT
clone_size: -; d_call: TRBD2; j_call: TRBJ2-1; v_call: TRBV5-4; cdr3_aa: CASTSPGLTYNEQFF; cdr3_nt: TGTGCCAGCACCTCCCCGGGACTAACCTACAATGAGCAGTTCTTC
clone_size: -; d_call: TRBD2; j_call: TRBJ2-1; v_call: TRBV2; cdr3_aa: CASIRAGTDYNEQFF; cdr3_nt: TGTGCCAGCATCCGAGCGGGGACTGACTACAATGAGCAGTTCTTC
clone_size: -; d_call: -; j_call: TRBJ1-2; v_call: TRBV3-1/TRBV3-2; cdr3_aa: CASSQGSRDGGYTF; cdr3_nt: TGTGCCAGCAGCCAAGGTTCCAGGGATGGTGGCTACACCTTC
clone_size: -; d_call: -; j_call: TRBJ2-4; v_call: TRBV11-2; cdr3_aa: CASSPLDRNIQYF; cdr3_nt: TGTGCCAGCAGCCCCTTGGACAGAAACATTCAGTACTTC
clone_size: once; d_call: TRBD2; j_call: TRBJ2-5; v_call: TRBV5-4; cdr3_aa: CASSLVGRKTSGGGETQYF; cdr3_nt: TGTGCCAGCAGCTTGGTAGGCCGAAAGACTAGCGGGGGTGGAGAGACCCAGTACTTC
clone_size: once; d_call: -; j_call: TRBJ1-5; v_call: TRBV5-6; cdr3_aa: CASTRNRVGNQPQHF; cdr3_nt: TGTGCCAGCACCAGAAACAGGGTAGGCAATCAGCCCCAGCATTTT
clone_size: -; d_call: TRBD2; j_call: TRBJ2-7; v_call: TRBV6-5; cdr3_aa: CASSYSSGGPYEQYF; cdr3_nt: TGTGCCAGCAGTTACTCTAGCGGGGGGCCCTACGAGCAGTACTTC
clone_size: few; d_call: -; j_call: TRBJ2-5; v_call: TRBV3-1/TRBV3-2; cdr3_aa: CASSQNSRTQYF; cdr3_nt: TGTGCCAGCAGCCAAAACTCCCGGACCCAGTACTTC
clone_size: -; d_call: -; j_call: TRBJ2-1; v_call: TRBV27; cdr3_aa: CASSFARDIPGSDEQFF; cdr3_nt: TGTGCCAGCAGTTTTGCCAGGGACATACCAGGCAGCGATGAGCAGTTCTTC
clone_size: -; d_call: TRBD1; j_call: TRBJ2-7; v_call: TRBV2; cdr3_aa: CASILDRGGEQYF; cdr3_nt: TGTGCCAGCATCTTGGACAGGGGTGGCGAGCAGTACTTC
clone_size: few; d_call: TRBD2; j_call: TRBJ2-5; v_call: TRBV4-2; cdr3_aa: CASSQDLPGGARETQYF; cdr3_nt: TGTGCCAGCAGCCAAGATCTTCCCGGGGGGGCCCGAGAGACCCAGTACTTC
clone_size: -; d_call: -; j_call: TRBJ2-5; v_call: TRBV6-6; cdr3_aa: CASTRDTRYQETQYF; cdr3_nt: TGTGCCAGCACGAGGGACACCAGGTACCAAGAGACCCAGTACTTC
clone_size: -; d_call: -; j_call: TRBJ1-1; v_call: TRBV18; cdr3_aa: CASSPPFGAQGVNEAFF; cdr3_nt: TGTGCCAGCTCACCACCTTTTGGGGCACAGGGAGTGAATGAAGCTTTCTTT
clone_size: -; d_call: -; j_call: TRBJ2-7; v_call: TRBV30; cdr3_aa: CAWSITGEQYF; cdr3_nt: TGTGCCTGGAGTATCACAGGGGAGCAGTACTTC
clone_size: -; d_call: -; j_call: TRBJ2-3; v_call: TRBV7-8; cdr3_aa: CASSLESVPSGGAPTDTQYF; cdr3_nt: TGTGCCAGCAGCTTAGAGTCGGTTCCCTCCGGTGGGGCCCCCACAGATACGCAGTATTTT
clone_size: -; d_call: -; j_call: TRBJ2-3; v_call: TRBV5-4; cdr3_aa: CASSLLESPIRYF; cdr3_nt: TGTGCCAGCAGCTTGCTGGAGAGCCCCATACGGTATTTT
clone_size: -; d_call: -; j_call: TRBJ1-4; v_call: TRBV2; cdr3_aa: CASMQQATNEKLFF; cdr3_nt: TGTGCCAGTATGCAACAGGCAACTAATGAAAAACTGTTTTTT
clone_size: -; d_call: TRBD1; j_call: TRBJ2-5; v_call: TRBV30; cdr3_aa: CAWSQSHRGRETQYF; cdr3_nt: TGTGCCTGGAGTCAATCGCACAGGGGGCGAGAGACCCAGTACTTC
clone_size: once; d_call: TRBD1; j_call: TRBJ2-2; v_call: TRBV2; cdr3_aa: CASSRDRVRVSGELFF; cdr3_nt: TGTGCCAGTAGCCGGGACAGGGTACGGGTGTCCGGGGAGCTGTTTTTT
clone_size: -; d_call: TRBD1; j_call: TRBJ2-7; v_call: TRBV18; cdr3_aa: CASSRGTGGDEQYF; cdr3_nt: TGTGCCAGCTCACGTGGGACAGGGGGGGACGAGCAGTACTTC
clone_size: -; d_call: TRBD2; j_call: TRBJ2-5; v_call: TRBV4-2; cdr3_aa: CASSQSSQGGEETQYF; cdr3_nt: TGTGCCAGCAGCCAGTCGTCTCAGGGAGGGGAAGAGACCCAGTACTTC
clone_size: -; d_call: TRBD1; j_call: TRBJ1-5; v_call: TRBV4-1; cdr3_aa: CASSQDLRQGGNQPQHF; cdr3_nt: TGCGCCAGCAGCCAAGATCTTCGACAGGGGGGCAATCAGCCCCAGCATTTT
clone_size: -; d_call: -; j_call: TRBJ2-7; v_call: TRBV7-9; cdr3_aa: CASSRAISSYEQYF; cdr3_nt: TGTGCCAGCTCCAGAGCTATTTCTTCCTACGAGCAGTACTTC